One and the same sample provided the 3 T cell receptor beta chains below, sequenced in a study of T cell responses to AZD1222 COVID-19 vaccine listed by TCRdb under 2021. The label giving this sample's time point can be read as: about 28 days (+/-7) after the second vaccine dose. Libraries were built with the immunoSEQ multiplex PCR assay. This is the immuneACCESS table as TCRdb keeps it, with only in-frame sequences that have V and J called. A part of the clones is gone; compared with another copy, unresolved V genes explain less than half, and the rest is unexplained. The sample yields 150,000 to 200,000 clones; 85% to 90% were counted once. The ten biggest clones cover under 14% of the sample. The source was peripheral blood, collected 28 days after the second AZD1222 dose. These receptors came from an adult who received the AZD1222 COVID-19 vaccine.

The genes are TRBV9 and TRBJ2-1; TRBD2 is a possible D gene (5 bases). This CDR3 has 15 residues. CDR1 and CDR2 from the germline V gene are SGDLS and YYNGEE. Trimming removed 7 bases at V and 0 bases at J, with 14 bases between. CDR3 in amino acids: CASGRSGSSYNEQFF. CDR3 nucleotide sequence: TGTGCCAGCGGCCGTTCGGGGAGCTCCTACAATGAGCAGTTCTTC. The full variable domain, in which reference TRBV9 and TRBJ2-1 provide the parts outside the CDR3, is DSGVTQTPKHLITATGQRVTLRCSPRSGDLSVYWYQQSLDQGLQFLIQYYNGEERAKGNILERFSAQQFPDLHSELNLSSLELGDSALYFCASGRSGSSYNEQFFGPGTRLTVL.

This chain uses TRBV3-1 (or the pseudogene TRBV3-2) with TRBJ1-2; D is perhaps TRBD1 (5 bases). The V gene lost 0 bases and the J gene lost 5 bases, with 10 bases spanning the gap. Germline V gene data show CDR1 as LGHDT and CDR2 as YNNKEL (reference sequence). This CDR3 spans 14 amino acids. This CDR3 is CASSQERKGYGYTF. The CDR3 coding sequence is TGTGCCAGCAGCCAAGAAAGAAAGGGGTATGGCTACACCTTC.

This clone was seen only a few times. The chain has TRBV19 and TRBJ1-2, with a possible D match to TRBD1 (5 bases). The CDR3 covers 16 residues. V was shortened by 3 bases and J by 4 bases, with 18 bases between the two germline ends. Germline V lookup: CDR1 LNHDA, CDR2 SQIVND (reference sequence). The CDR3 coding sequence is TGTGCCAGTAGTATGTTAGGGCAGGGTTCCATCTATGGCTACACCTTC. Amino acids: CASSMLGQGSIYGYTF.